The source of this T cell receptor beta chain is a study of T cell clones after liver transplantation. Repertoires were generated with immunoSEQ multiplex PCR, while TCRdb's copy carries only in-frame clones and drops some. This sample yields some 80,000 clones, of which about 85% are seen a single time; approximately 2.1% belongs to the top ten. V was shortened by 4 bases and J by 2 bases, with 6 bases between the two germline ends. The CDR3 is made up of 13 amino acids. Germline values: CDR1 LNHNV, CDR2 YYDKDF (reference sequence). The origin of this receptor is a human patient who received a liver transplant. Some T cells may be the graft donor's. The source material was CD4+ T cells from blood, sampled around 50 months after liver transplant. J is TRBJ1-3 and V is TRBV15; D ambiguous. The CDR3 DNA reads TGTGCCACCAGCACCCTCCCTGGAAACACCATATATTTT. Translated, it gives CATSTLPGNTIYF.